This TCR beta chain was recorded in a study of cytomegalovirus exposure and HLA in healthy donors. CDR3 length: 15 residues. Germline V CDR1 and CDR2: WSHSY, SAAADI. V lost 7 bases and J lost 4, with 19 bases in between. PCR employed 60 Vbeta and 13 Jbeta primers. Clones were read by immunoSEQ multiplex PCR, and TCRdb kept only the in-frame ones, dropping some. This table has 60,000 to 75,000 clones, around 82% appearing once. This clone was observed a handful of times. Material for sequencing was PBMCs. This clonotype was obtained from a man aged 18 to 29 in good health and CMV-seropositive. The rearrangement links TRBV10-2 to TRBJ1-1, with D hard to call. The CDR3 reads CASTPREVVRTEAFF. CDR3 DNA sequence: TGCGCCAGCACCCCGAGGGAGGTGGTGCGCACTGAAGCTTTCTTT.